This TCR beta chain was profiled in a study of graft-versus-host responses after intestinal transplantation. At the level of the study: Each recipient received anti-thymocyte globulin induction, then tacrolimus and steroids for about 3 years. Broader study findings: Individuals who had graft-donor T cell macrochimerism had allografts that showed high graft-versus-host to host-versus-graft clonal ratios.

Comment on this clone: The target antigen is unknown.

Data came from immunoSEQ multiplex PCR; TCRdb stores just in-frame clones and leaves some out. The top ten hold 0.23% of the sample, which has 90,000 to 130,000 clones, around 90% seen once. The sequencing used unstimulated CD4+ T cells sorted from spleen or lymph node cells, collected before transplant. The TCR originated in a human donor who was the organ donor for an intestinal transplant.

The CDR3 reads CASSLDPGTYEQYF. DNA of the CDR3: TGTGCCAGCAGCTTAGATCCAGGGACCTACGAGCAGTACTTC. The V and J genes are TRBV7-2 and TRBJ2-7; tentative D call: TRBD1 (5 bases). V was pared by 1 base and J by 2 bases, with 9 bases between. This CDR3 region has 14 residues. Per germline, CDR1 SGHTA and CDR2 FQGNSA.